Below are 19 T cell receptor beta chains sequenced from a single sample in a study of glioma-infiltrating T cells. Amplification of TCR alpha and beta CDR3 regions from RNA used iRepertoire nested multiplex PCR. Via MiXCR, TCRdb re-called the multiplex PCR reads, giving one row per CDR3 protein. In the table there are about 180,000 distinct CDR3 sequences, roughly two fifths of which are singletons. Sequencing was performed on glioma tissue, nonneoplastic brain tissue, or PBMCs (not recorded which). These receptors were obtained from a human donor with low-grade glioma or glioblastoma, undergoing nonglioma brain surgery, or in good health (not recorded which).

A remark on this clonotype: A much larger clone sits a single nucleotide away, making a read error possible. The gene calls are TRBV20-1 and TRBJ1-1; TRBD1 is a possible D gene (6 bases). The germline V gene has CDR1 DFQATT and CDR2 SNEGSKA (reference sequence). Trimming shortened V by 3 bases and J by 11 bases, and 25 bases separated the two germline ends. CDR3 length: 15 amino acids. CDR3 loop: CSARVGQKPRLGAFF. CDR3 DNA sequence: TGCAGTGCTAGGGTCGGACAGAAGCCTCGCCTGGGGGCTTTCTTT.

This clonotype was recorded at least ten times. The CDR3 region has the DNA TGTGCCAGCAGTTTGAGTGGGTATGGCTACACCTTC. Translation: CASSLSGYGYTF. The rearrangement links TRBV6-1 to TRBJ1-2; D is uncertain. The CDR3 is made up of 12 amino acids. Germline V gives CDR1 MNHNS, CDR2 SASEGT. V was cut by 5 bases and J by 5 bases, with 9 bases left in between.

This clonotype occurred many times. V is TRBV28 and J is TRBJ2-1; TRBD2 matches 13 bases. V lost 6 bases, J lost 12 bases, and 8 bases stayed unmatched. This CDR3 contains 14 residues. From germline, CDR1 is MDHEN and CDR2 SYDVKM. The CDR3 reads CASSPWTSGSVQFF. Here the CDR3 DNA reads TGTGCCAGCAGCCCCTGGACTAGCGGGAGTGTGCAGTTCTTC.

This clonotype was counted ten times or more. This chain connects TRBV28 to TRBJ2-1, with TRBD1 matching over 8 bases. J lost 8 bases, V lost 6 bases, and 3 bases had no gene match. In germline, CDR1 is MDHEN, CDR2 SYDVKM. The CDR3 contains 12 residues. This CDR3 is CASRRTGHEQFF. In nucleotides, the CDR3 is TGTGCCAGCAGACGGACAGGGCATGAGCAGTTCTTC.

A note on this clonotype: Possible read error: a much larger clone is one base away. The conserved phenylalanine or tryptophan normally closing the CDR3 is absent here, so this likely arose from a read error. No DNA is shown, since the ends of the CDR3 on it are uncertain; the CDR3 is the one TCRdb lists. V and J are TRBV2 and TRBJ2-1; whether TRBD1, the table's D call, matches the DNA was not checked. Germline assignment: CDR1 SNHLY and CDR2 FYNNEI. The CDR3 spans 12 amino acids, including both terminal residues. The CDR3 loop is CASGPNRVTIFI.

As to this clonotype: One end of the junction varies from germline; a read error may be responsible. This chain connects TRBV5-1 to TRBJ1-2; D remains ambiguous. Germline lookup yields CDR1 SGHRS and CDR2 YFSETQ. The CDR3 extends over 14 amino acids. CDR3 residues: CARSLDGDNYGYTF. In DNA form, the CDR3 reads TGCGCCAGAAGCTTGGATGGAGATAACTATGGCTACACCTTC.

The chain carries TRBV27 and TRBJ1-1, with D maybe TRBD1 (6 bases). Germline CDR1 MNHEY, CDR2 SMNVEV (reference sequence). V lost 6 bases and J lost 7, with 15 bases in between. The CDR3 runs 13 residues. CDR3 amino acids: CASRILVDSEAFF. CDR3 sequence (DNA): TGTGCCAGCAGGATCCTGGTGGACAGTGAAGCTTTCTTT.

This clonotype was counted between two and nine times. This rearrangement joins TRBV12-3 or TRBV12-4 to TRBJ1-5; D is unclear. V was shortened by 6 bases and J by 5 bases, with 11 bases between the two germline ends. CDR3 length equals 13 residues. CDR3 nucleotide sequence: TGTGCCAGCAGCTTCTCGGAGGATCAGCCCCAGCATTTT. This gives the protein CASSFSEDQPQHF.

The CDR3 here is CASSICGFEGSTEAFF. In DNA, the CDR3 is TGTGCCAGTAGTATTTGTGGCTTCGAGGGAAGCACTGAAGCTTTCTTT. The chain joins TRBV19 to TRBJ1-1; D ambiguous. Trimming took off 3 bases at V and 4 bases at J, with 18 bases between the two ends. CDR3 length: 16 residues. Germline V gives CDR1 LNHDA, CDR2 SQIVND (reference sequence).

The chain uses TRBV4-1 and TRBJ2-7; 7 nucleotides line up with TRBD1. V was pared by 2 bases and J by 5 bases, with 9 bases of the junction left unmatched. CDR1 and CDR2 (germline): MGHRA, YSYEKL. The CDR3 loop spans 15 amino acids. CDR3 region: CASSQHPTGRDEQYF. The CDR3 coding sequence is TGCGCCAGCAGCCAACACCCGACAGGGCGGGACGAGCAGTACTTC.

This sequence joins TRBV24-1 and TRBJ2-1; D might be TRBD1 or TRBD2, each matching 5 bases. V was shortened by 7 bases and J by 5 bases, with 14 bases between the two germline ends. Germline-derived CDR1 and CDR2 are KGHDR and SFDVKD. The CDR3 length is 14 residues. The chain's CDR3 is CATRPSGRNNEQFF. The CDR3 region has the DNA TGTGCCACCAGACCATCGGGACGAAACAATGAGCAGTTCTTC.

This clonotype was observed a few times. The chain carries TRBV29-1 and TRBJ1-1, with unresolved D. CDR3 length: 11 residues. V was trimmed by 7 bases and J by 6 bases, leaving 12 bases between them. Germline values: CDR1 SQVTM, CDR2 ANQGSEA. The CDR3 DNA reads TGCAGCGGGGATTCAGGTGCTGAAGCTTTCTTT. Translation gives CSGDSGAEAFF.

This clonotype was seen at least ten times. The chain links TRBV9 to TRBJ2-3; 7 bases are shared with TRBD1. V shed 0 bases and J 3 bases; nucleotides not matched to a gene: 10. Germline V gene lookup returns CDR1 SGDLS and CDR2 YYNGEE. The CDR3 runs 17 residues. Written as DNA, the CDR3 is TGTGCCAGCAGCGTAGGGCAGGGGGTAGACTTAACAGATACGCAGTATTTT. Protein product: CASSVGQGVDLTDTQYF.

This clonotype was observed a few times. The CDR3 loop is CASSPTRRGELFF. The DNA of the CDR3 is TGTGCCAGCTCACCAACCCGTCGAGGGGAGCTGTTTTTT. The V and J genes are TRBV18 and TRBJ2-2; D is ambiguous. Trimming pared 2 bases from V and 8 bases from J, leaving 9 bases between. This CDR3 region has 13 residues. The germline gives CDR1 KGHSH, CDR2 LQKENI.

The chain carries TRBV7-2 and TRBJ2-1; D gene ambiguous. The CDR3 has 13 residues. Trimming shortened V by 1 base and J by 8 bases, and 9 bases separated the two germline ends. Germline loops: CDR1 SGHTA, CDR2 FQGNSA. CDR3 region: CASSLVAVDEQFF. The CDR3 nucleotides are TGTGCCAGCAGCTTAGTGGCCGTAGATGAGCAGTTCTTC.

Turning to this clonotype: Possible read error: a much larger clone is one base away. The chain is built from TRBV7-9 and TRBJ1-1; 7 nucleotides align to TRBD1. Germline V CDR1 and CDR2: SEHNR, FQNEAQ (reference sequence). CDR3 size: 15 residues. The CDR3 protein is CASSQRDREGTEAFF. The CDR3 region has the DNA TGCGCCAGCAGCCAACGGGACAGAGAAGGCACTGAAGCTTTCTTT.

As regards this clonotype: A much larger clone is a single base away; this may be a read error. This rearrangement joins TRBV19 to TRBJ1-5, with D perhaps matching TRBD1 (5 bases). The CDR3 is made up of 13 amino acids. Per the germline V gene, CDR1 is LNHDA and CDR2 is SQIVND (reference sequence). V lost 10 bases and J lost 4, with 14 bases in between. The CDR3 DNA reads TGTGCCACTTCTGGGGGGGGAAATCAGCCCCAGCATTTT. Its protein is CATSGGGNQPQHF. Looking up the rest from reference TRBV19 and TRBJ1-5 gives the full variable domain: DGGITQSPKYLFRKEGQNVTLSCEQNLNHDAMYWYRQDPGQGLRLIYYSQIVNDFQKGDIAEGYSVSREKKESFPLTVTSAQKNPTAFYLCATSGGGNQPQHFGDGTRLSIL.

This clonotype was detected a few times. CDR3 nucleotides: TGTGCCAGCAGCTCCCTTGGAGGCGCCTACAATGAGCAGTTCTTC. Translated: CASSSLGGAYNEQFF. V is TRBV7-6 and J is TRBJ2-1, with a possible D match to TRBD2 (5 bases). Germline-derived CDR1 and CDR2 are SGHVS and FNYEAQ. The ends were cut back, 4 bases at V and 2 bases at J, with 12 bases in the middle. The CDR3 totals 15 residues. Full variable domain (rest looked up from reference TRBV7-6 and TRBJ2-1): GAGVSQSPRYKVTKRGQDVALRCDPISGHVSLYWYRQALGQGPEFLTYFNYEAQQDKSGLPNDRFSAERPEGSISTLTIQRTEQRDSAMYRCASSSLGGAYNEQFFGPGTRLTVL.

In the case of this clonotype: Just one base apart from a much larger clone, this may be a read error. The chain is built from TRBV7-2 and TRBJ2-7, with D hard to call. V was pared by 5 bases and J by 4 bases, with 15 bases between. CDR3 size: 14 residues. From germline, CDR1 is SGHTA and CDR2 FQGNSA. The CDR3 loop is CASSVSNTVYEQYF. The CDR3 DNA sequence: TGTGCCAGCAGCGTTTCCAATACAGTGTACGAGCAGTACTTC.